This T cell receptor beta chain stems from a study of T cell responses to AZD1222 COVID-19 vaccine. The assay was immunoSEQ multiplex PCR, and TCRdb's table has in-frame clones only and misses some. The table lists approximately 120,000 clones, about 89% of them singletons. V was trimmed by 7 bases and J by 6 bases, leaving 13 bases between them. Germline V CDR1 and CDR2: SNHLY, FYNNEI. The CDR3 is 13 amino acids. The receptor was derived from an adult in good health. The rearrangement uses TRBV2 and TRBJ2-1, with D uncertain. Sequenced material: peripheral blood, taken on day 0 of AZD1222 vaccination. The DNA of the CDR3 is TGTGCCAGCAATACGGATTGGGGCAATGAGCAGTTCTTC. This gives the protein CASNTDWGNEQFF.